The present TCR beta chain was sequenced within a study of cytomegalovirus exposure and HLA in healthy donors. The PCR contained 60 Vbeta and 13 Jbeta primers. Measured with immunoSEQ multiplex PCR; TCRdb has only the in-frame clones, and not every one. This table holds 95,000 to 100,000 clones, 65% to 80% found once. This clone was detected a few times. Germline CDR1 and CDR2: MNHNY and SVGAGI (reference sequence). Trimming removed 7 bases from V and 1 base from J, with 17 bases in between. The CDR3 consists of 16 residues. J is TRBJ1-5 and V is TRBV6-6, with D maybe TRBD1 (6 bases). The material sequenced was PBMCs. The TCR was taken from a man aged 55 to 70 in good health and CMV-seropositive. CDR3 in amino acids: CASNPRGGGSNQPQHF. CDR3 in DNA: TGTGCCAGCAATCCCCGCGGGGGCGGAAGCAATCAGCCCCAGCATTTT.